This T cell receptor (beta chain) was sequenced for a study of blood T cell repertoires in COVID-19. Study summary: Acute and convalescent COVID-19 samples came from the United States, Italy and Spain. T cells, B-cell-depleted T cells, or PBMCs supplied cDNA or gDNA.

Original processing methods: Amplified reference gene primers provided the basis for estimating nucleated cell counts. Method: immunoSEQ multiplex PCR; TCRdb's copy keeps in-frame clones and lacks some. V and J calls and clone size come straight from that table; D and trimming were deduced from the DNA. Of over 85,000 clones listed, about 80% are singletons. This clone turned up a few times. The origin of this receptor is an older man with acute or convalescent COVID-19. Sequencing was done on a sample of peripheral blood.

The CDR3 region has the DNA TGTGCCAGCAGCCCGGGACAGGGAAACTCACCCCTCCACTTT. Translating gives CASSPGQGNSPLHF. The rearrangement joins TRBV28 to TRBJ1-6, with 9 nucleotides matching TRBD1. Trimming cost V 6 bases and J 10 bases; bases outside gene matches: 7. This CDR3 comprises 14 residues. The germline CDR1 and CDR2 sequences are MDHEN and SYDVKM.